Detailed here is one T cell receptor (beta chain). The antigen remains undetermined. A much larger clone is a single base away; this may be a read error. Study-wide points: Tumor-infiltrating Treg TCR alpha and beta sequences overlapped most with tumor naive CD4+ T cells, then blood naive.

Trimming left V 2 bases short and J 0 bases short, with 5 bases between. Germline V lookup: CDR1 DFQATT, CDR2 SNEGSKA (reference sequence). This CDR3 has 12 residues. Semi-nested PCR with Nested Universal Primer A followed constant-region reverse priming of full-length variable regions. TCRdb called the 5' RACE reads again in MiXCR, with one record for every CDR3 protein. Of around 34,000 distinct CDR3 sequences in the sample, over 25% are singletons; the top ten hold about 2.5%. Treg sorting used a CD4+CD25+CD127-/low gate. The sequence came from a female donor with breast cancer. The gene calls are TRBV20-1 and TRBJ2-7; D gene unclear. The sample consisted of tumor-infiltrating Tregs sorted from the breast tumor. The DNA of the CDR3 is TGCAGTGCTAGACCCTTCTCCTACGAGCAGTACTTC. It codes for CSARPFSYEQYF.